The 22 T cell receptor beta chains below were found in one sample sequenced in a study of long-term antiretroviral therapy in people with HIV. Sequencing used immunoSEQ v3.0 at survey level. TCRdb's table, derived via immunoSEQ multiplex PCR, lists solely in-frame clones and lacks some. Found here are roughly 19,000 clones, about four fifths of them singletons; the top ten hold roughly a sixth. Sample: unsorted PBMCs, taken 0.6 years after starting antiretroviral therapy. Every receptor here comes from a woman aged 18-29 years with HIV.

V usage is TRBV5-1 and J usage is TRBJ2-1, with a possible D match to TRBD2 (5 bases). Germline loops: CDR1 SGHRS, CDR2 YFSETQ. This CDR3 is 16 amino acids long. V was cut by 3 bases and J by 6 bases, with 19 bases left in between. CDR3 sequence (DNA): TGCGCCAGCAGCTCCCAACCTAGCCTTACGTCCAATGAGCAGTTCTTC. This gives the protein CASSSQPSLTSNEQFF.

The chain employs TRBV5-1 and TRBJ1-5, with 7 bases matching TRBD1. From germline, CDR1 is SGHRS and CDR2 YFSETQ. The V and J ends lost 0 bases and 0 bases, in that order; junction bases with no gene match: 6. CDR3 length equals 17 residues. CDR3 loop: CASSLEPTGNSNQPQHF. The DNA for the CDR3 is TGCGCCAGCAGCTTGGAACCGACAGGGAATAGCAATCAGCCCCAGCATTTT.

The chain combines TRBV9 with TRBJ2-7; D is possibly TRBD1 or TRBD2 (6 bases each). The CDR3 consists of 16 residues. V was pared by 4 bases and J by 0 bases, with 17 bases between. CDR1 is SGDLS and CDR2 is YYNGEE in the germline V gene. DNA of the CDR3: TGTGCCAGCAGCCCATGGGGGCGGGACTCCTCCTACGAGCAGTACTTC. This codes for CASSPWGRDSSYEQYF.

The chain is built from TRBV10-3 and TRBJ2-2; TRBD2 matches at 8 bases. Germline-derived CDR1 and CDR2 are ENHRY and SYGVKD. This CDR3 comprises 16 residues. J was trimmed by 5 bases and V by 5 bases; bases with no gene match: 10. DNA of the CDR3: TGTGCCATCAGTCCCGGGACTAGAGGCCGAACCGGGGAGCTGTTTTTT. Translated: CAISPGTRGRTGELFF.

The chain combines TRBV9 with TRBJ2-1; tentative D call: TRBD2 (6 bases). The CDR3 consists of 13 residues. V shed 3 bases and J shed 15 bases, with 19 bases lying between them. Germline V CDR1 and CDR2: SGDLS, YYNGEE. CDR3 in DNA: TGTGCCAGCAGCGAGGGCCCGACTAGTCTGCGGTTCTTC. Amino acids: CASSEGPTSLRFF.

This clone occurred once. The V gene is TRBV4-1, the J gene TRBJ1-3, with D unclear. Trimming removed 0 bases from V and 4 bases from J, with 4 bases in between. Per the germline V gene, CDR1 is MGHRA and CDR2 is YSYEKL. The CDR3 consists of 13 residues. DNA for the CDR3: TGCGCCAGCAGCCAAGACAGGGGAAACACCATATATTTT. Amino acids: CASSQDRGNTIYF.

This chain links TRBV6-6 with TRBJ2-7; D call uncertain. V was pared by 2 bases and J by 2 bases, with 7 bases between. There are 13 residues in the CDR3. The germline gives CDR1 MNHNY, CDR2 SVGAGI (reference sequence). This CDR3 reads CASSYPAAYEQYF. CDR3 bases: TGTGCCAGCAGTTACCCAGCTGCCTACGAGCAGTACTTC.

V is TRBV7-9 and J is TRBJ1-6; 9 bases are shared with TRBD1. This CDR3 contains 16 residues. CDR1 and CDR2 (germline): SEHNR, FQNEAQ (reference sequence). V lost 4 bases and J lost 3; bases outside the gene matches: 4. The CDR3 region has the DNA TGTGCCAGCAGCTACCGGGACAGGGTCTATAATTCACCCCTCCACTTT. It codes for CASSYRDRVYNSPLHF.

This clone was observed a handful of times. This rearrangement joins TRBV6-5 to TRBJ1-2, with D unresolved. CDR3 length equals 14 residues. With 2 bases removed from V and 4 bases from J, the gap between germline ends came to 11 bases. In germline, CDR1 is MNHEY, CDR2 SVGAGI. CDR3 residues: CASSYRPNSYGYTF. In nucleotides, the CDR3 is TGTGCCAGCAGTTACAGGCCAAACTCCTATGGCTACACCTTC.

This chain links TRBV7-9 with TRBJ2-7, with D hard to call. V was clipped by 5 bases and J by 2 bases, with 4 bases between them. This CDR3 spans 11 amino acids. Germline values: CDR1 SEHNR, CDR2 FQNEAQ (reference sequence). The CDR3 region has the DNA TGTGCCAGCAGCCCTACCTACGAGCAGTACTTC. Translated: CASSPTYEQYF.

A word on this clone: The junction differs from germline at one of its ends, possibly a read error. This chain links TRBV28 with TRBJ1-3; no definite D call. Per the germline V gene, CDR1 is MDHEN and CDR2 is SYDVKM. The CDR3 is made up of 14 amino acids. As DNA, the CDR3 is TGTGCCAGCAGCCCCCCGCAGATTGGAGACACCATATATTTT. This encodes CASSPPQIGDTIYF.

The V gene is TRBV11-2, the J gene TRBJ1-5; tentatively, D is TRBD1 (5 bases). This CDR3 spans 17 amino acids. The germline V and J ends were trimmed by 6 bases and 1 base, with 19 bases remaining between them. Per the germline V gene, CDR1 is SGHAT and CDR2 is FQNNGV. The CDR3 sequence is CASSPSRGGRSNQPQHF. CDR3 coding DNA: TGTGCCAGCAGTCCGAGTCGGGGGGGAAGAAGCAATCAGCCCCAGCATTTT.

This chain connects TRBV5-1 to TRBJ2-7; TRBD1 agrees at 10 bases. Germline lookup yields CDR1 SGHRS and CDR2 YFSETQ. The CDR3 runs 16 residues. J lost 6 bases, V lost 0 bases, and 9 bases had no gene match. The DNA for the CDR3 is TGCGCCAGCAGCTTGGAGGGGCGGGGACAGGGGCTCGAGCAGTACTTC. As protein: CASSLEGRGQGLEQYF.

This rearrangement joins TRBV6-6 to TRBJ1-1; D unclear. The V gene lost 1 base and the J gene lost 7 bases, with 4 bases spanning the gap. Germline CDR1 is MNHNY and CDR2 is SVGAGI (reference sequence). The CDR3 sequence is 11 residues long. CDR3 bases: TGTGCCAGCAGTTACTTGAGTGAAGCTTTCTTT. This codes for CASSYLSEAFF.

This rearrangement joins TRBV29-1 to TRBJ1-2; D call uncertain. Germline V gives CDR1 SQVTM, CDR2 ANQGSEA. V shed 0 bases and J shed 5 bases, with 7 bases lying between them. This CDR3 contains 12 residues. The CDR3 here is CSVEDQSYGYTF. DNA of the CDR3: TGCAGCGTTGAAGACCAGTCTTATGGCTACACCTTC.

The rearrangement links TRBV11-2 to TRBJ1-1; TRBD1 is a possible D gene (6 bases). Germline CDR1 is SGHAT and CDR2 is FQNNGV. Trimming stripped 5 bases from V and 1 base from J, with 14 bases between. The CDR3 length is 15 residues. This CDR3 is CASSAGLGGNTEAFF. In nucleotides, the CDR3 is TGTGCCAGCAGCGCCGGGTTAGGGGGGAACACTGAAGCTTTCTTT.

This chain uses TRBV7-8 with TRBJ2-3; maybe TRBD2 (6 bases). Germline V gene sequence: CDR1 SGHVS, CDR2 FQNEAQ. This CDR3 has 16 residues. Trimming shortened V by 1 base and J by 0 bases, and 11 bases separated the two germline ends. CDR3 protein: CASSLVGGASTDTQYF. The CDR3, as DNA: TGTGCCAGCAGCTTAGTGGGCGGGGCGAGCACAGATACGCAGTATTTT. Complete variable domain (other parts from reference TRBV7-8 and TRBJ2-3): GAGVSQSPRYKVAKRGQDVALRCDPISGHVSLFWYQQALGQGPEFLTYFQNEAQLDKSGLPSDRFFAERPEGSVSTLKIQRTQQEDSAVYLCASSLVGGASTDTQYFGPGTRLTVL.

The V and J genes are TRBV2 and TRBJ1-2; D gene uncertain. The CDR3 totals 12 residues. CDR1 is SNHLY, CDR2 FYNNEI, per germline. Trimming took 4 bases from V and 7 from J, leaving 10 bases between them. Written as DNA, the CDR3 is TGTGCCAGCAGTGGCTACGGAGGTGGCTACACCTTC. Amino acid sequence: CASSGYGGGYTF.

The rearrangement uses TRBV5-8 and TRBJ2-2, with 10 bases aligning to TRBD1. CDR1 and CDR2 (germline): SGHTS, YDEGEE. This CDR3 contains 16 residues. Trimming removed 0 bases from V and 5 bases from J; junction bases left unmatched: 4. The CDR3 bases are TGTGCCAGCAGCTTGGGACAGGGGGCCGGGACCGGGGAGCTGTTTTTT. It yields the protein CASSLGQGAGTGELFF. The whole variable domain, remainder taken from reference TRBV5-8 and TRBJ2-2, is EAGVTQSPTHLIKTRGQQATLRCSPISGHTSVYWYQQALGLGLQFLLWYDEGEERNRGNFPPRFSGRQFPNYSSELNVNALELEDSALYLCASSLGQGAGTGELFFGEGSRLTVL.

J is TRBJ2-7 and V is TRBV9, with D possibly TRBD1 on 6 matching bases. V lost 3 bases and J 0 bases, leaving 10 bases between the germline ends. Germline loops: CDR1 SGDLS, CDR2 YYNGEE. The CDR3 has 14 amino acids. For the CDR3, the DNA is TGTGCCAGCAGCGGAACAGGGAGCTCCTACGAGCAGTACTTC. This encodes CASSGTGSSYEQYF.

V and J are TRBV7-9 and TRBJ1-4, with 8 nucleotides matching TRBD1. The CDR3 extends over 14 amino acids. Per the germline V gene, CDR1 is SEHNR and CDR2 is FQNEAQ (reference sequence). Trimming removed 5 bases from V and 8 bases from J; junction bases left unmatched: 7. The CDR3 DNA is TGTGCCAGCAGCCTGGACAGGGTTGAAGAAAAACTGTTTTTT. Translating gives CASSLDRVEEKLFF.

This clone has just one count. The chain has TRBV6-6 and TRBJ2-7, with D unclear. Looked up from germline, CDR1 is MNHNY and CDR2 is SVGAGI (reference sequence). The CDR3 totals 14 residues. Trimming pared 6 bases from V and 3 bases from J, leaving 15 bases between. The CDR3 DNA reads TGTGCCAGCAGCACATTAACCAAACACTACGAGCAGTACTTC. This encodes CASSTLTKHYEQYF.